These 19 T cell receptor beta chains originate from one sample sequenced in a study of blood T cell repertoires in COVID-19. The assay was immunoSEQ multiplex PCR, and TCRdb's table has in-frame clones only and misses some. The table shows 200,000 to 300,000 clones, with around 86% occurring only once. Sequencing was carried out using PBMCs or T cells enriched from blood (not recorded which). These receptors came from a woman aged 45-65 years who had recovered from COVID-19.

The chain combines TRBV7-3 with TRBJ2-1; 10 bases are shared with TRBD2. The CDR3 is made up of 17 amino acids. CDR1 is SGHTA, CDR2 FQGTGA, per germline. V lost 4 bases and J lost 8; bases outside the gene matches: 14. The CDR3 DNA reads as TGTGCCAGCAGCTCCCGACTTCTAGCGGGAGCCCCGGATGAGCAGTTCTTC. It encodes CASSSRLLAGAPDEQFF.

The chain uses TRBV5-6 and TRBJ2-7; TRBD2 might be the D (6 bases). The CDR3 runs 13 residues. V lost 4 bases and J 8 bases, leaving 16 bases between the germline ends. From germline, CDR1 is SGHDT and CDR2 YYEEEE. The CDR3 sequence is CASSAYTGSKQYF. The CDR3 DNA sequence: TGTGCCAGCAGCGCGTATACCGGGAGTAAGCAGTACTTC.

The chain uses TRBV7-3 and TRBJ2-2; D is ambiguous. CDR1 and CDR2 (germline): SGHTA, FQGTGA. The CDR3 extends over 16 amino acids. Trimming took 5 bases from V and 0 from J, leaving 13 bases between them. CDR3 sequence: CASSRDLTTNTGELFF. CDR3 nucleotide sequence: TGTGCCAGCAGCCGAGACTTAACTACGAACACCGGGGAGCTGTTTTTT.

V is TRBV11-3 and J is TRBJ2-2; D gene ambiguous. V lost 0 bases to trimming and J lost 7 bases, with 12 bases between them. Germline CDR1 reads SGHNT; CDR2 reads YENEEA. This CDR3 comprises 15 residues. This CDR3 is CASSLDQNSGGELFF. CDR3 in DNA: TGTGCCAGCAGCTTAGATCAGAACAGTGGCGGGGAGCTGTTTTTT.

This chain connects TRBV5-1 to TRBJ1-3; 7 positions match TRBD1. V shed 0 bases, J shed 0 bases, and the junction held 3 bases outside the gene matches. The CDR3 is 16 amino acids. Germline assignment: CDR1 SGHRS and CDR2 YFSETQ. This CDR3 reads CASSLARGASGNTIYF. The CDR3 bases are TGCGCCAGCAGCTTGGCCAGGGGGGCCTCTGGAAACACCATATATTTT. The full variable domain, its missing parts supplied by reference TRBV5-1 and TRBJ1-3, is KAGVTQTPRYLIKTRGQQVTLSCSPISGHRSVSWYQQTPGQGLQFLFEYFSETQRNKGNFPGRFSGRQFSNSRSEMNVSTLELGDSALYLCASSLARGASGNTIYFGEGSWLTVV.

This clone was seen a handful of times. The chain employs TRBV4-2 and TRBJ2-7, with TRBD2 matching 8 bases. Unmatched junction bases numbered 5, after V lost 0 bases and J lost 4 bases. The germline V gene has CDR1 LGHNA and CDR2 YNFKEQ. CDR3 size: 15 residues. The CDR3 region has the DNA TGTGCCAGCAGCCAAGATCTCGGGAGGGTGTACGAGCAGTACTTC. It is translated as CASSQDLGRVYEQYF.

The gene calls are TRBV7-2 and TRBJ1-2; D is unclear. CDR1 SGHTA and CDR2 FQGNSA come from the germline V gene. V dropped 5 bases and J dropped 1 base, with 8 bases sitting between them. The CDR3 totals 13 residues. The CDR3 is CASSTQNNYGYTF. For the CDR3, the DNA is TGTGCCAGCAGCACACAAAATAACTATGGCTACACCTTC.

The V gene is TRBV4-2, the J gene TRBJ1-6, with D perhaps TRBD1 (5 bases). The CDR3 loop spans 16 amino acids. Trimming removed 7 bases from V and 15 bases from J, with 28 bases in between. The germline gives CDR1 LGHNA, CDR2 YNFKEQ. Here the CDR3 DNA reads TGTGCCAGCACATCTTCTTTCGGTGAGGCAGGGCGTAACCTCCACTTT. Amino acids: CASTSSFGEAGRNLHF.

V and J are TRBV5-4 and TRBJ2-2, with 9 bases aligning to TRBD2. With V trimmed by 3 bases and J by 2 bases, 5 bases remained unmatched. The CDR3 length is 16 residues. Germline V gene data show CDR1 as SGHNT and CDR2 as YYREEE (reference sequence). The CDR3 loop reads CASSSQAGGNTGELFF. The CDR3 nucleotides are TGTGCCAGCAGCTCTCAAGCGGGGGGCAACACCGGGGAGCTGTTTTTT.

The chain carries TRBV18 and TRBJ1-4; D not certain. The V and J ends lost 3 bases and 5 bases respectively, with 13 bases between them. The CDR3 is 15 residues long. Germline-derived CDR1 and CDR2 are KGHSH and LQKENI. Written as DNA, the CDR3 is TGTGCCAGCTCACCGTGGCAGGATCCCAATGAAAAACTGTTTTTT. Translation gives CASSPWQDPNEKLFF.

The chain has TRBV4-3 and TRBJ2-3; TRBD2 matches 8 bases. The V segment lost 4 bases and the J segment 4 bases; nucleotides outside the gene matches: 7. Germline lookup yields CDR1 LGHNA and CDR2 YSLEER. The CDR3 contains 15 residues. The CDR3: CASSPSLAGADTQYF. In DNA form, the CDR3 reads TGCGCCAGCAGCCCCAGCCTAGCGGGCGCAGATACGCAGTATTTT.

This clone showed up just a few times. The chain is built from TRBV10-1 and TRBJ2-7; TRBD1 aligns across 9 bases. The trim removed 8 bases at V and 6 bases at J, leaving 20 bases unmatched. CDR1 is WNHNN, CDR2 SYGVQD, per germline (reference sequence). The CDR3 runs 17 residues. The chain's CDR3 is CASGWGGGQGKPGEQYF. The CDR3 DNA reads as TGCGCCAGCGGTTGGGGTGGGGGACAGGGAAAGCCGGGCGAGCAGTACTTC.

The chain recombines TRBV28 with TRBJ1-2; D is uncertain. Between the trimmed V and J ends, which lost 2 bases and 0 bases, there was a span of 7 bases. CDR1 MDHEN and CDR2 SYDVKM come from the germline V gene. The CDR3 spans 14 residues. This CDR3 is CASSLGEPNYGYTF. The CDR3 coding sequence is TGTGCCAGCAGTTTAGGGGAGCCTAACTATGGCTACACCTTC.

V gene TRBV7-3 combines with J gene TRBJ2-3, with 8 nucleotides matching TRBD2. V lost 6 bases, J lost 13 bases, and 15 bases stayed unmatched. The CDR3 is made up of 14 amino acids. Germline CDR1 SGHTA, CDR2 FQGTGA. Here the CDR3 reads CASRQTLGGGPKYF. In DNA, the CDR3 is TGTGCCAGCAGGCAGACCCTTGGCGGGGGGCCCAAGTATTTT.

The chain employs TRBV11-3 and TRBJ1-6; D gene unclear. In germline, CDR1 is SGHNT, CDR2 YENEEA. There are 14 residues in the CDR3. V was trimmed by 4 bases and J by 0 bases, leaving 4 bases between them. The CDR3, as DNA: TGTGCCAGCAGCTCTTTCTCCTATAATTCACCCCTCCACTTT. Protein product: CASSSFSYNSPLHF.

The J gene is TRBJ1-5, the V gene TRBV6-5; the D gene is possibly TRBD1 (5 bases). The ends were cut back, 5 bases at V and 2 bases at J, with 13 bases in the middle. This CDR3 contains 15 residues. Per germline, CDR1 MNHEY and CDR2 SVGAGI. The CDR3 here is CASSTQGGGNQPQHF. The DNA of the CDR3 is TGTGCCAGCAGTACTCAGGGAGGTGGCAATCAGCCCCAGCATTTT.

This chain connects TRBV29-1 to TRBJ2-7, with 10 bases matching TRBD1. Trimming took 6 bases from V and 6 from J; bases not matched to a gene: 11. Germline-derived CDR1 and CDR2 are SQVTM and ANQGSEA. There are 14 residues in the CDR3. In nucleotides, the CDR3 is TGCAGCGTCGAACCCGGGACAGGGGATGGCGAGCAGTACTTC. Translation: CSVEPGTGDGEQYF.

This clone was observed a few times. At one boundary the junction diverges from the germline segment, which might be a read error. This chain joins TRBV18 and TRBJ1-1, with D tentatively TRBD1 (5 bases). Per germline, CDR1 KGHSH and CDR2 LQKENI. The CDR3 length is 16 residues. CDR3 amino acids: CASSTPGAGGGTEAFF. CDR3 nucleotides: TGTGCCAGCTCAACACCTGGTGCGGGGGGAGGCACTGAAGCTTTCTTT.

DNA for the CDR3: TGTGCCAGCCGCCAGAACTACGAGCAGTACTTC. Translating it yields CASRQNYEQYF. The chain uses TRBV28 and TRBJ2-7; no reliable D call. Trimming pared 8 bases from V and 3 bases from J, leaving 8 bases between. Germline V CDR1 and CDR2: MDHEN, SYDVKM. CDR3 size: 11 residues.